The rows below give T cell receptor beta chains drawn from one sample of a study of cytomegalovirus exposure and HLA in healthy donors. Sequenced by immunoSEQ multiplex PCR; TCRdb stores in-frame clones only, minus some. The profile covers about 160,000 clones, with approximately 74% appearing a single time and about 2.7% taken by the ten largest. Sequenced material: PBMCs. The receptors derive from a woman in her twenties or thirties in good health and CMV-seronegative. The CDR3 runs from the conserved cysteine through the conserved F or W. A D gene is named only where the DNA matches it firmly. Clone size is stated in some rows and not others, as once, few, many or a class when expanded.

j_call,d_call,clone_size,v_call,cdr3_nt,cdr3_aa
TRBJ1-3,.,once,TRBV13,TGTGCCAGCTCAGGCTCTGGAAACACCATATATTTT,CASSGSGNTIYF
TRBJ1-4,.,once,TRBV6-6,TGTGCCAGCAGTTACGGGGAGTACGCAACTAATGAAAAACTGTTTTTT,CASSYGEYATNEKLFF
TRBJ1-1,.,.,TRBV4-2,TGTGCCAGCAGCCAAGACAGTCTTGAAGCTTTCTTT,CASSQDSLEAFF
TRBJ2-5,TRBD2,.,TRBV5-1,TGCGCCAGCAGCTTGGGGGGGACTAGCAGAGGAGAGACCCAGTACTTC,CASSLGGTSRGETQYF
TRBJ2-3,.,few,TRBV19,TGTGCCAGTAGTCCCCCCGAGCGCACAGATACGCAGTATTTT,CASSPPERTDTQYF
TRBJ2-1,TRBD2,once,TRBV14,TGTGCCAGCAGCCAAGTGGCGGGAGGCCCTTTACATGAGCAGTTCTTC,CASSQVAGGPLHEQFF
TRBJ2-7,TRBD1,.,TRBV9,TGTGCCAGCAGCGTAGGGCTCTCCGGGACAGGGAACGAGCAGTACTTC,CASSVGLSGTGNEQYF
TRBJ2-5,TRBD1,once,TRBV18,TGTGCCAGCTCACCATTGAGACAGGGTCAAGAGACCCAGTACTTC,CASSPLRQGQETQYF
TRBJ2-5,TRBD2,.,TRBV18,TGTGCCAGCTCACCATGGCGGGGGACCAACCAAGAGACCCAGTACTTC,CASSPWRGTNQETQYF
TRBJ1-1,.,.,TRBV5-1,TGCGCCAGCAGCCGGACAGCTGTGAACACTGAAGCTTTCTTT,CASSRTAVNTEAFF
TRBJ2-7,.,.,TRBV27,TGTGCCAGCAGCTTGATGCACGAGCAGTACTTC,CASSLMHEQYF
TRBJ2-7,.,.,TRBV10-3,TGTGCCATCAGCGAAAGCGCTCTCTACGAGCAGTACTTC,CAISESALYEQYF
TRBJ2-5,TRBD2,.,TRBV7-2,TGTGCCAGCAGCCCCGCGGGACTAGCGGGAGGGCCGAAGGAAGAGACCCAGTACTTC,CASSPAGLAGGPKEETQYF
TRBJ1-1,.,once,TRBV6-5,TGTGCCAGCAGTTACTCGGTTTTCGGGGGGAGAAGAGCTTTCTTT,CASSYSVFGGRRAFF
TRBJ2-5,.,.,TRBV7-9,TGTGCCAGCGGCGAGACCCAGTACTTC,CASGETQYF
TRBJ2-3,TRBD2,.,TRBV5-1,TGCGCCAGCAGCTTAATCCATACCGGGAGGTTGACAGATACGCAGTATTTT,CASSLIHTGRLTDTQYF
TRBJ1-6,.,once,TRBV6-1,TGTGCCAGCAGGGCTTTGATGGATTCACCCCTCCACTTT,CASRALMDSPLHF
TRBJ2-3,.,.,TRBV14,TGTGCCAGCAGCCAAATTCGGACAGATACGCAGTATTTT,CASSQIRTDTQYF